The clone carrying this TCR beta chain was seen only once. The CDR3 sequence is 14 residues long. V was clipped by 4 bases and J by 3 bases, with 13 bases between them. The germline CDR1 and CDR2 sequences are LGHNA and YNFKEQ. Seattle-derived patients entered the study during active infection and were followed longitudinally. The data originate from a study of blood T cell repertoires in COVID-19. Across the whole study: COVID-19 samples from acute and convalescent phases originated in the United States, Italy and Spain. Sources were T cells, B-cell-depleted T cells, or PBMCs; the material itself was cDNA or gDNA.

Source study methods: By means of reference gene primer amplification, nucleated cell counts were estimated. Profiled with immunoSEQ multiplex PCR; TCRdb holds only in-frame clones, not every one. V and J calls and clone size come straight from that table; D and trimming were deduced from the DNA. The data show about 240,000 clones, about four fifths seen once. The source of this sequence is a woman aged 80 or older with COVID-19, enrolled during active disease. V gene TRBV4-2 combines with J gene TRBJ2-7, with D uncertain. The sample was peripheral blood. CDR3 protein: CASSLEGEDYEQYF. In DNA form, the CDR3 reads TGTGCCAGCAGCCTAGAAGGCGAGGACTACGAGCAGTACTTC.